This T cell receptor (beta chain) was recovered during a study of blood T cell repertoires in COVID-19. Study-wide context: Some COVID-19 samples were acute and others convalescent; all came from the United States, Italy and Spain.

Produced via immunoSEQ multiplex PCR; TCRdb's table is partial and in-frame only. The data contain roughly 350,000 clones, around 87% of them singletons. Recruited during active infection, patients (from Seattle) were subsequently followed longitudinally. Trimming took 2 bases from V and 2 from J; bases not matched to a gene: 3. CDR1 is SGHVS, CDR2 FNYEAQ, per germline. The CDR3 totals 15 residues. Turning to this clone: The identical CDR3 is also encoded by other nucleotide sequences in the sample.

The chain joins TRBV7-6 to TRBJ2-1; 7 bases match TRBD2. This receptor was taken from a woman in her twenties or thirties with COVID-19, enrolled during active disease. Sequencing was carried out using peripheral blood. CDR3 sequence: CASSLSGNAYNEQFF. CDR3 coding DNA: TGTGCCAGCAGCTTAAGCGGGAACGCCTACAATGAGCAGTTCTTC.